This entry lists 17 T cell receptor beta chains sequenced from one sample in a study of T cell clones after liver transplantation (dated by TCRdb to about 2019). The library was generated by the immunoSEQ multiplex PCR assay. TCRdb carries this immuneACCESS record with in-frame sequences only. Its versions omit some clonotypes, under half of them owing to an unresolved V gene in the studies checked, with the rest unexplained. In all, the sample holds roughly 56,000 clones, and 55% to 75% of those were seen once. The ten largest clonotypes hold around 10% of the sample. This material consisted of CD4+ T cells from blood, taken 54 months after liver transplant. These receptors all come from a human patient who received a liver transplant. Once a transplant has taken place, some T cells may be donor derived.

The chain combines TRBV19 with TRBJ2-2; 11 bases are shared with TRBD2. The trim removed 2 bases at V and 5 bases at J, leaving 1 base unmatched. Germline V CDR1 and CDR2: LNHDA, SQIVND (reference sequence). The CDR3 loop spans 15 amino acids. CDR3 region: CASSIRLAGTGELFF. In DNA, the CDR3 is TGTGCCAGTAGTATAAGACTAGCGGGGACCGGGGAGCTGTTTTTT. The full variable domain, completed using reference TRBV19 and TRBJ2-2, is DGGITQSPKYLFRKEGQNVTLSCEQNLNHDAMYWYRQDPGQGLRLIYYSQIVNDFQKGDIAEGYSVSREKKESFPLTVTSAQKNPTAFYLCASSIRLAGTGELFFGEGSRLTVL.

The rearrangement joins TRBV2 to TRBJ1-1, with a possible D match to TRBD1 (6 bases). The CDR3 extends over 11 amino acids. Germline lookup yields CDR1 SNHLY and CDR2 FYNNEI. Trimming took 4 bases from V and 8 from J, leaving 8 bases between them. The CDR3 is CASSVDREAFF. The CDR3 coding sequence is TGTGCCAGCAGTGTTGACAGGGAAGCTTTCTTT.

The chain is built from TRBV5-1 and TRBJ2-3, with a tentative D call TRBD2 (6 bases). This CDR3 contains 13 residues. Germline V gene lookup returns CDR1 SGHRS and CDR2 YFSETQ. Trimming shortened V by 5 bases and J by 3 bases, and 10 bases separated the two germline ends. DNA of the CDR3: TGCGCCAGCAGGGGACTCGGTACAGATACGCAGTATTTT. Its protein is CASRGLGTDTQYF.

CDR3: CASSLNDRSTDTQYF. In DNA form, the CDR3 reads TGTGCCAGCAGTTTGAATGACCGAAGCACAGATACGCAGTATTTT. The rearrangement links TRBV27 to TRBJ2-3; D is unclear. The CDR3 is 15 amino acids. Trimming removed 3 bases at V and 0 bases at J, with 10 bases between. The germline CDR1 and CDR2 sequences are MNHEY and SMNVEV (reference sequence).

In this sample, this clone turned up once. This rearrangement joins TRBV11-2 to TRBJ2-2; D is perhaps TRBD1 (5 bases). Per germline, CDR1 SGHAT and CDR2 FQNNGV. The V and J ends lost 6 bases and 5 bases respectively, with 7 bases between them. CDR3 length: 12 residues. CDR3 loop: CASRRTTGELFF. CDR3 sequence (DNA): TGTGCCAGCAGACGGACAACCGGGGAGCTGTTTTTT.

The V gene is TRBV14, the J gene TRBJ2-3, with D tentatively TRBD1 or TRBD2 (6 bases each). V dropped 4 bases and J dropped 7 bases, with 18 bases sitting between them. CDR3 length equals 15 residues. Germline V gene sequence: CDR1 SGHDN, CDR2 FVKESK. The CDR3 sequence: CASSPSGGGSYTQYF. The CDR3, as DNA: TGTGCCAGCAGCCCTTCTGGAGGGGGAAGTTATACGCAGTATTTT.

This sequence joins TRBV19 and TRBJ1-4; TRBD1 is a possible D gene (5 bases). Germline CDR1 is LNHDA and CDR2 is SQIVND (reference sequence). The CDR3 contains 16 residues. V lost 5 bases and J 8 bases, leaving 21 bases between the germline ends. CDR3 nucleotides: TGTGCCAGTAGTTTCGCCGCGGGGCAGGGCAGGGAAAAACTGTTTTTT. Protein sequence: CASSFAAGQGREKLFF.

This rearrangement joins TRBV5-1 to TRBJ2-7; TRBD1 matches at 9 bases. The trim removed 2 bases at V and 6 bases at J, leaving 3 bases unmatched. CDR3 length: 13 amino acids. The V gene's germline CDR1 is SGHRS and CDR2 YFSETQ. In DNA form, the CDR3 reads TGCGCCAGCAGCTTCGGGACAGGGTCCGAGCAGTACTTC. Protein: CASSFGTGSEQYF.

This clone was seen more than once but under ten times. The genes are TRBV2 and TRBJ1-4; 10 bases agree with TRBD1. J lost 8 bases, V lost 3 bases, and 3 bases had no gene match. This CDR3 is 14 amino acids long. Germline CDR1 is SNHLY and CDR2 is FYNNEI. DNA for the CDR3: TGTGCCAGCAGTGATTGGGACAGGGGCGAAAAACTGTTTTTT. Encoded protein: CASSDWDRGEKLFF.

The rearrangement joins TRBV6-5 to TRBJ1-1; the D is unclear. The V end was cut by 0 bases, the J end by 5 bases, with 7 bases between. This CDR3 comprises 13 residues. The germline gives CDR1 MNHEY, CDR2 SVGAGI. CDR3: CASSYSLGTEAFF. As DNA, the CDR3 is TGTGCCAGCAGTTACTCCCTGGGAACTGAAGCTTTCTTT.

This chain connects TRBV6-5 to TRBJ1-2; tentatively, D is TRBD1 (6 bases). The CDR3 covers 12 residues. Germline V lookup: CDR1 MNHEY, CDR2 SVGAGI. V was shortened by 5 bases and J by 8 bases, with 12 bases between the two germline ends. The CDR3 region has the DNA TGTGCCAGCAGTCCCGACAGGATCGGCTACACCTTC. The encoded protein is CASSPDRIGYTF.

The CDR3 loop is CASSGASGSNYNEQFF. CDR3 nucleotides: TGTGCCAGCAGTGGGGCTAGCGGGAGCAATTACAATGAGCAGTTCTTC. This chain joins TRBV27 and TRBJ2-1; 10 nucleotides agree with TRBD2. The germline gives CDR1 MNHEY, CDR2 SMNVEV (reference sequence). V lost 5 bases, J lost 4 bases, and 8 bases stayed unmatched. The length of the CDR3 is 16 residues.

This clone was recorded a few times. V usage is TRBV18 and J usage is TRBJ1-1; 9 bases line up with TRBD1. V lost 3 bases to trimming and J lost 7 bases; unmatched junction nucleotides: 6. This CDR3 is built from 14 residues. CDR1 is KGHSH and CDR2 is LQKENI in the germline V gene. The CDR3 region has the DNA TGTGCCAGCTCACCCCCGGGACAGGGTAGTGAAGCTTTCTTT. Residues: CASSPPGQGSEAFF.

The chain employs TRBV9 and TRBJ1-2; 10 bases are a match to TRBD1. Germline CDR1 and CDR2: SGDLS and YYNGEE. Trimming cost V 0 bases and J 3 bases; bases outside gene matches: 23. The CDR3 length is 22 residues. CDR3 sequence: CASSVGVARPGQGRKIDYGYTF. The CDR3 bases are TGTGCCAGCAGCGTAGGGGTAGCCCGACCGGGACAGGGGCGAAAAATTGACTATGGCTACACCTTC.

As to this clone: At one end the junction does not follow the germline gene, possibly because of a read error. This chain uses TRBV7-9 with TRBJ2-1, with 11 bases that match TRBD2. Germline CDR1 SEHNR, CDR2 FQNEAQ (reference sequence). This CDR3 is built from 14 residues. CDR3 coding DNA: TGTGCCAGCAGCCTAGCGGGGGGAAACAATGAGCAGTTCTTC. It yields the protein CASSLAGGNNEQFF.

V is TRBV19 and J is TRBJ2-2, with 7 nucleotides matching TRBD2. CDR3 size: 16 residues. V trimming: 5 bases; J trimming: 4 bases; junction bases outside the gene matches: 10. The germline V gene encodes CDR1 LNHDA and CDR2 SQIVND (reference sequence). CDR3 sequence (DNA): TGTGCCAGTAGTCCCCTGGGGGGGGTGAGCACCGGGGAGCTGTTTTTT. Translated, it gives CASSPLGGVSTGELFF.

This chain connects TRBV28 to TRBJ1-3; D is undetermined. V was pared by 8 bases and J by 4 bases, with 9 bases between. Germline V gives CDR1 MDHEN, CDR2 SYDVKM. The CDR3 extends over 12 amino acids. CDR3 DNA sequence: TGTGCCAGCTTGTCGTCGGGAAACACCATATATTTT. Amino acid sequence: CASLSSGNTIYF. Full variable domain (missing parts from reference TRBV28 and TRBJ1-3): DVKVTQSSRYLVKRTGEKVFLECVQDMDHENMFWYRQDPGLGLRLIYFSYDVKMKEKGDIPEGYSVSREKKERFSLILESASTNQTSMYLCASLSSGNTIYFGEGSWLTVV.